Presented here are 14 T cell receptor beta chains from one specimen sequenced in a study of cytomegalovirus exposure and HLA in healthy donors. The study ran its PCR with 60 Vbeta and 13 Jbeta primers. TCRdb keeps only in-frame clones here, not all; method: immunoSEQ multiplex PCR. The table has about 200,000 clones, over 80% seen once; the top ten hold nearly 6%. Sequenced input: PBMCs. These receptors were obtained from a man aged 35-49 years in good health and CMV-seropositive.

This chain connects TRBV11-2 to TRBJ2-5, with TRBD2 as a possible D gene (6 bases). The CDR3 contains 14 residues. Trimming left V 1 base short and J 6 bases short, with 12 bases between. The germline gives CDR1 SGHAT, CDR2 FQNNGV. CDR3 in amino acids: CASSLVGGLKTQYF. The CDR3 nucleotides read TGTGCCAGCAGCTTAGTGGGGGGATTAAAGACCCAGTACTTC.

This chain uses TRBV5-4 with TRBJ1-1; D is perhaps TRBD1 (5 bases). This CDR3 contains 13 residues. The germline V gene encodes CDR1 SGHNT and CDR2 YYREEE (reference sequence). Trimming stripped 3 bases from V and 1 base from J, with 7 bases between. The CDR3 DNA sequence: TGTGCCAGCAGCTCGACAGCGAACACTGAAGCTTTCTTT. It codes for CASSSTANTEAFF.

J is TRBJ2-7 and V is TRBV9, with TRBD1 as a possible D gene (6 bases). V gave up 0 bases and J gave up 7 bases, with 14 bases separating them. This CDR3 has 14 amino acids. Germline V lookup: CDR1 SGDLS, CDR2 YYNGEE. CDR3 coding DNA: TGTGCCAGCAGCGTAGAGGCCAGGGGTTATGAGCAGTACTTC. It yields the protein CASSVEARGYEQYF.

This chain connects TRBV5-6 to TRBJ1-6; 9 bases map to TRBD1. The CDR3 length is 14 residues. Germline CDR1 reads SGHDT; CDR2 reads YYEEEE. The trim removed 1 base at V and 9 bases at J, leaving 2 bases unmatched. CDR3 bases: TGTGCCAGCAGCTTGCGGGGACAGGGTTCACCCCTCCACTTT. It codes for CASSLRGQGSPLHF.

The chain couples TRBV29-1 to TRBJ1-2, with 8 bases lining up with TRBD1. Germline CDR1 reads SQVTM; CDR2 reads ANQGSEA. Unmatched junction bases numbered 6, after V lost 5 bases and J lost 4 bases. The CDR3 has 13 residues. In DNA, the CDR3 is TGCAGCGTTTTTGGAGACAGGGGCTATGGCTACACCTTC. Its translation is CSVFGDRGYGYTF.

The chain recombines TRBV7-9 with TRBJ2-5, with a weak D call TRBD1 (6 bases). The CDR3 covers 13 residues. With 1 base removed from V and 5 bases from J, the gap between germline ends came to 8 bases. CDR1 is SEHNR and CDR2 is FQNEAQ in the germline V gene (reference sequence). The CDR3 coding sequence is TGTGCCAGCAGCTTAGTCACAGGGGAGACCCAGTACTTC. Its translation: CASSLVTGETQYF.

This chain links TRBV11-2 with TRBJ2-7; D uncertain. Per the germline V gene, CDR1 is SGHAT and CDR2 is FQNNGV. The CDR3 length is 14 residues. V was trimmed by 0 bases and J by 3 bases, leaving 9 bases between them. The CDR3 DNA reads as TGTGCCAGCAGCTTAGACCCTCAACACTACGAGCAGTACTTC. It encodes CASSLDPQHYEQYF.

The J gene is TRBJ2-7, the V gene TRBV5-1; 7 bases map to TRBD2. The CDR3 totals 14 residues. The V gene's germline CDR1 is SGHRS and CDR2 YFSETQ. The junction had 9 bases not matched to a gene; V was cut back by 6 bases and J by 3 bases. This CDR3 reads CASKLAGRNYEQYV. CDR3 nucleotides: TGCGCCAGCAAATTAGCGGGCCGAAACTACGAGCAGTACGTC.

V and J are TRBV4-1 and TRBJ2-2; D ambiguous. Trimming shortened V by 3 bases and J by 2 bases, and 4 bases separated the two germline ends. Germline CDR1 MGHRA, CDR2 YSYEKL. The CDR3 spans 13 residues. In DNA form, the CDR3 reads TGCGCCAGCAGCCAGACTAACACCGGGGAGCTGTTTTTT. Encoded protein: CASSQTNTGELFF.

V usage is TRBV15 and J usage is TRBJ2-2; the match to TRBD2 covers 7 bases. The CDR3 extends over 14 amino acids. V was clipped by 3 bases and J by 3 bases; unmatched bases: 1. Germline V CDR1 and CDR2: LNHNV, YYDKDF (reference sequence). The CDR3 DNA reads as TGTGCCACCAGCAGGGGGGGGTACACCGGGGAGCTGTTTTTT. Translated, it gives CATSRGGYTGELFF. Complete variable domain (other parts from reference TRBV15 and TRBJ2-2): DAMVIQNPRYQVTQFGKPVTLSCSQTLNHNVMYWYQQKSSQAPKLLFHYYDKDFNNEADTPDNFQSRRPNTSFCFLDIRSPGLGDTAMYLCATSRGGYTGELFFGEGSRLTVL.

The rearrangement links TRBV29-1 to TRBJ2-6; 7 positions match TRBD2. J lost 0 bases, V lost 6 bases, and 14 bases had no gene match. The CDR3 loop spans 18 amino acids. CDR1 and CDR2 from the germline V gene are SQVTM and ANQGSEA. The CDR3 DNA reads TGCAGCGTGGGGGGACTAATTCAACCCAGCTCTGGGGCCAACGTCCTGACTTTC. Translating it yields CSVGGLIQPSSGANVLTF.

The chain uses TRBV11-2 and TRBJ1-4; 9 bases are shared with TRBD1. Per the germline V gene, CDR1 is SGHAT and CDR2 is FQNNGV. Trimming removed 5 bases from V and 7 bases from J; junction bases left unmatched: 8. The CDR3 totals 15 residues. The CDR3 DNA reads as TGTGCCAGCAGCGGAGACAGGGGGGAGGTTGAAAAACTGTTTTTT. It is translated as CASSGDRGEVEKLFF.

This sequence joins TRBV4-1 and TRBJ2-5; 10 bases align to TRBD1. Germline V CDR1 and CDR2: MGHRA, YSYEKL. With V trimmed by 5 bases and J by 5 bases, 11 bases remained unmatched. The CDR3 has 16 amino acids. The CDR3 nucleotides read TGCGCCAGCAGCACCAGGACAGGGGGTTCAGCGGAGACCCAGTACTTC. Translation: CASSTRTGGSAETQYF.

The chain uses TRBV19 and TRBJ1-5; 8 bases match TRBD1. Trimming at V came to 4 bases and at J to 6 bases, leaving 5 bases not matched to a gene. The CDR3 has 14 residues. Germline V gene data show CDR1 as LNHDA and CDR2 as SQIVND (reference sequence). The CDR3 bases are TGTGCCAGTAGTACGGACAGGGCCGGTCAGCCCCAGCATTTT. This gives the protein CASSTDRAGQPQHF.